The source of this T cell receptor beta chain is a study of OX40 agonist ivuxolimab in advanced cancers. Study-level background: Ivuxolimab, which targeted the costimulatory receptor OX40 (CD134), was an agonistic, fully human IgG2 monoclonal antibody. Partial responses occurred in three dose-escalation patients, of whom one had hepatocellular carcinoma and two had cutaneous melanoma. Intravenous ivuxolimab was administered to patients every 2 weeks at six dose levels: 0.01, 0.1, 0.3, 1.5, 3 and 10 mg/kg. In the dose-escalation cohort, 82.7% of patients were male, and the mean age was 60 years with a range of about 20 to 80. Among the 52 dose-escalation patients, around 19 had hepatocellular carcinoma, 15 melanoma, 9 renal cell carcinoma and 9 head and neck cancer. Prior anti-PD-1, anti-PD-L1 or anti-CTLA-4 therapy was permitted, and checkpoint inhibitors had been received by roughly 40% of dose-escalation patients. Peripheral TCRbeta sequencing aimed to test whether ivuxolimab altered TCR sequence diversity and caused clonal T-cell expansion. The monotherapy dose-escalation portion (N = 52 patients) of the phase I ivuxolimab trial is reported in the paper. Study-wide findings and limitations: After ivuxolimab, CD8+ T cells had more expanded clones than CD4+ T cells on average. The antigen specificity of the clonally expanded peripheral T cells was not determined. In the 0.1-3.0 mg/kg groups, partial responders were among the patients with the lowest normalized peripheral clonal expansion, particularly in CD8+ T cells. Low levels of normalized T-cell clonal expansion were also seen in some nonresponding patients. At doses of 0.1 to 3.0 mg/kg, clonal expansion of both CD4+ and CD8+ T cells in blood was seen between baseline and week 6.

For sequencing of the TCRbeta CDR3 region, genomic DNA was extracted from the sorted cells. The immunoSEQ Assay was used to sequence the TCRbeta CDR3 regions. As stored in TCRdb, this immuneACCESS dataset retains in-frame rearrangements with V and J assigned. A fraction of the clones does not appear; measured against another copy, unresolved V genes explain less than half of the discrepancy, and the remainder lacks a known reason. The sample table contains 70,000 to 80,000 clones; only one count was recorded for 80% to 90% of them. The ten top clones hold 15% to 20% of the sample. Worth noting for this clone: The target of this receptor is not known. No much larger clone exists at a distance of one base, and base qualities are not known.

The V and J ends are trimmed by 4 bases and 4 bases, leaving 8 bases between them. CDR1 is given as LNHDA and CDR2 as SQIVND, both from the germline V gene (reference sequence). From its cysteine to its phenylalanine, the CDR3 spans 13 amino acids. The kept DNA is CDR3 alone, 39 bases in frame from the first base. The trial excluded patients who had a history of autoimmune disease or who were on systemic immunosuppression. In every dose cohort, peripheral blood was drawn for TCR sequencing at baseline, cycle 4 day 1, and cycle 7 day 1. Samples came from an open-label, multicenter, first-in-human phase I dose-escalation trial of ivuxolimab. Adults with locally advanced or metastatic melanoma, renal cell carcinoma, hepatocellular carcinoma or head and neck squamous cell carcinoma were enrolled in the trial. Before TCR sequencing, CD4+ T cells and CD8+ T cells from peripheral blood were sorted into separate populations.

The source is an adult with an advanced solid tumor such as melanoma, head and neck, liver or kidney cancer. The sequenced sample was CD4+ or CD8+ T cells sorted from blood, obtained in a trial of the OX40 agonist ivuxolimab. The chain employs TRBV19 and TRBJ1-5; perhaps TRBD1 is the D gene, with 6 bases matching. The CDR3 sequence is CASSTDRNQPQHF. The nucleotides read TGTGCCAGTAGTACCGACAGGAATCAGCCCCAGCATTTT.